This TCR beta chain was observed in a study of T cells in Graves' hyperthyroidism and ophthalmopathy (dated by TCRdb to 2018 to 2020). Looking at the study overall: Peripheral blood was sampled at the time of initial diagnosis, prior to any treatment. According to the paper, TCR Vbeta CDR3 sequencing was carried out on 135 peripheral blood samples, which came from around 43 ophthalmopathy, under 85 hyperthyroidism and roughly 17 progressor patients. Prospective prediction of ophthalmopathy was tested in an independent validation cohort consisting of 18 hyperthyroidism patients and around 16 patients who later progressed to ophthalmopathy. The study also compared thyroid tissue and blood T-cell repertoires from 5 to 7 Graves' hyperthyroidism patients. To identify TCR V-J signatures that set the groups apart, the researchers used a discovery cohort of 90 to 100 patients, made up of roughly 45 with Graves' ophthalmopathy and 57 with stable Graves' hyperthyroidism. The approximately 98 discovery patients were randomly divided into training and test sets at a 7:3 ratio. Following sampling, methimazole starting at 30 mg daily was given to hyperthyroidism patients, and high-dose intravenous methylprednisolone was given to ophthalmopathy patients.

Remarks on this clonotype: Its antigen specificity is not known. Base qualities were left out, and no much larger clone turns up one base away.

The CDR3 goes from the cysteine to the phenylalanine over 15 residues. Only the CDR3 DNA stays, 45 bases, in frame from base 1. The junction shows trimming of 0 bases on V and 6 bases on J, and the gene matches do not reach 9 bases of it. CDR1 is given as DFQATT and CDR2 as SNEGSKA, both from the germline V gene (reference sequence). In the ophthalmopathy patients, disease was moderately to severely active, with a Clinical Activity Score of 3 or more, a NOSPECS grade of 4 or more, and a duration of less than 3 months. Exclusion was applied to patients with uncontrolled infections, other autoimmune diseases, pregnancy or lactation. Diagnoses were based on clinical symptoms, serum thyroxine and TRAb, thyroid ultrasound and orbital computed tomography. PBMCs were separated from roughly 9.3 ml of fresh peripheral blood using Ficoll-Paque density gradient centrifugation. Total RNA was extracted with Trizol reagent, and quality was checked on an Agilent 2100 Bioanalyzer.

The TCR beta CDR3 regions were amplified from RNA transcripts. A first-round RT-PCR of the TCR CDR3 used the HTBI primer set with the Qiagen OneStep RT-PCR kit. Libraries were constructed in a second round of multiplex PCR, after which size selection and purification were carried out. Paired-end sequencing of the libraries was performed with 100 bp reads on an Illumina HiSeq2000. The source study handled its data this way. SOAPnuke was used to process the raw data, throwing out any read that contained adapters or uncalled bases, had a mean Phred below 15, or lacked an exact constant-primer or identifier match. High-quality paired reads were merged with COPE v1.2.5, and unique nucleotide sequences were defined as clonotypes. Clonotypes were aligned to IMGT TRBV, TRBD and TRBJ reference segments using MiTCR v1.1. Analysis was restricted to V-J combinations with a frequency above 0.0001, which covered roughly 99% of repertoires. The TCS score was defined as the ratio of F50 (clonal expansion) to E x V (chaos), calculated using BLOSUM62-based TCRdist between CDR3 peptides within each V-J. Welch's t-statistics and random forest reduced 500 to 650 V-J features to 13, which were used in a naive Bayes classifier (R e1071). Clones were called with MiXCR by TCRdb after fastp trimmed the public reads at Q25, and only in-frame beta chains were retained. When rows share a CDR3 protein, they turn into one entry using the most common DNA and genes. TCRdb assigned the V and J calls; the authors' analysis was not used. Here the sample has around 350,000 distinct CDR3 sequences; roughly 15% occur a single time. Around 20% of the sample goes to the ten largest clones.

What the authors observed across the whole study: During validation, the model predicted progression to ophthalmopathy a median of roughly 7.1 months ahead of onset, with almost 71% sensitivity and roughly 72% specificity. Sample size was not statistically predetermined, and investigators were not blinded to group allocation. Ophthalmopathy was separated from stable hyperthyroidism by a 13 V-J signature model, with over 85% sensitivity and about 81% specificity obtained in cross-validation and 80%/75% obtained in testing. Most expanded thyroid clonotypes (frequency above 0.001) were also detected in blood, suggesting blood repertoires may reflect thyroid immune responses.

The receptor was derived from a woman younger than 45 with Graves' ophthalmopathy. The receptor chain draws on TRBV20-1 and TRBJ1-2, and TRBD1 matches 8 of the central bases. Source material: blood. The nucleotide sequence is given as TGCAGTGCTAGAGATTTGGACAGGGTGGATCATGGCTACACCTTC. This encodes CSARDLDRVDHGYTF.